The 6 T cell receptor beta chains listed next were all sequenced from one sample in a study of blood T cell repertoires in COVID-19. The method was immunoSEQ multiplex PCR; TCRdb's version includes in-frame clones alone and lacks a portion of them. The table has 140,000 to 150,000 clones, about 80% seen once; the top ten hold over 5%. The sample consisted of PBMCs or T cells enriched from blood (not recorded which). These receptors were obtained from a woman in her forties or fifties who had recovered from COVID-19.

This clone was picked up one time. This chain joins TRBV7-3 and TRBJ2-3, with D uncertain. CDR1 is SGHTA and CDR2 is FQGTGA in the germline V gene. The length of the CDR3 is 14 residues. V gave up 3 bases and J gave up 2 bases, with 9 bases separating them. CDR3 sequence: CASSFSWATDTQYF. The CDR3 coding sequence is TGTGCCAGCAGCTTCAGCTGGGCCACAGATACGCAGTATTTT. The full variable domain, rest sourced from reference TRBV7-3 and TRBJ2-3, is GAGVSQTPSNKVTEKGKYVELRCDPISGHTALYWYRQSLGQGPEFLIYFQGTGAADDSGLPNDRFFAVRPEGSVSTLKIQRTERGDSAVYLCASSFSWATDTQYFGPGTRLTVL.

The chain carries TRBV11-2 and TRBJ2-1; a weak D match, TRBD1 (6 bases). Trimming removed 5 bases at V and 4 bases at J, with 12 bases between. CDR1 is SGHAT, CDR2 FQNNGV, per germline. The CDR3 runs 14 residues. CDR3 sequence (DNA): TGTGCCAGCAGCCCCCGGCAGGGGTACAATGAGCAGTTCTTC. Translating it yields CASSPRQGYNEQFF.

V and J are TRBV5-1 and TRBJ2-3; 8 nucleotides align to TRBD1. CDR3 size: 14 residues. Germline V gene lookup returns CDR1 SGHRS and CDR2 YFSETQ. Trimming removed 4 bases from V and 6 bases from J; junction bases left unmatched: 7. The CDR3: CASSQDRGGDTQYF. The DNA for the CDR3 is TGCGCCAGCAGCCAAGACAGGGGTGGGGATACGCAGTATTTT.

The V and J genes are TRBV27 and TRBJ2-1, with D hard to call. From germline, CDR1 is MNHEY and CDR2 SMNVEV (reference sequence). This CDR3 is 15 amino acids long. V dropped 6 bases and J dropped 4 bases, with 16 bases sitting between them. CDR3 region: CASSPTRGKYNEQFF. The CDR3 DNA reads TGTGCCAGCAGCCCGACCCGAGGTAAGTACAATGAGCAGTTCTTC.

The rearrangement uses TRBV3-1 (or the pseudogene TRBV3-2) and TRBJ1-2; a weak D match, TRBD1 (5 bases). The CDR3 contains 16 residues. In germline, CDR1 is LGHDT, CDR2 YNNKEL (reference sequence). Between the trimmed V and J ends, which lost 6 bases and 2 bases, there was a span of 19 bases. The CDR3 DNA is TGTGCCAGCAGTCGATATCCGGGACTCTCCAACTATGGCTACACCTTC. Its translation is CASSRYPGLSNYGYTF.

This clone was seen once. The rearrangement uses TRBV4-2 and TRBJ1-2, with TRBD1 as a possible D gene (5 bases). V lost 0 bases and J lost 2, with 13 bases in between. The CDR3 sequence is 16 residues long. From germline, CDR1 is LGHNA and CDR2 YNFKEQ. CDR3 protein: CASSQDLSGKNYGYTF. In nucleotides, the CDR3 is TGTGCCAGCAGCCAAGATTTATCAGGGAAGAACTATGGCTACACCTTC.